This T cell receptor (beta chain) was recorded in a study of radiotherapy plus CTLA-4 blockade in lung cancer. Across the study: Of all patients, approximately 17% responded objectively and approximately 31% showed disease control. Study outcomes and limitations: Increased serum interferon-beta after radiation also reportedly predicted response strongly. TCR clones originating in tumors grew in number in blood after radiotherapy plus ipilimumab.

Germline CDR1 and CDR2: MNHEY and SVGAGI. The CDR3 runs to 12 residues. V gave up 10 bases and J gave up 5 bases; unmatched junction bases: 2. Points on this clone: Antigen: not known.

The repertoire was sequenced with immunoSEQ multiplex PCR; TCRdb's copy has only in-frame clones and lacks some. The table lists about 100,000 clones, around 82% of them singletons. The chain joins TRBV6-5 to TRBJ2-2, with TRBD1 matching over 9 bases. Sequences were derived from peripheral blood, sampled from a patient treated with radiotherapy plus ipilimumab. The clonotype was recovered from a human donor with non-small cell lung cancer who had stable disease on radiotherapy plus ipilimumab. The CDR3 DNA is TGTGCCACCGACAGGGGGACCGGGGAGCTGTTTTTT. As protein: CATDRGTGELFF.